Shown below are 27 T cell receptor beta chains from a single sample sequenced in a study of blood T cell repertoires in COVID-19 (TCRdb year 2020). Receptor libraries were prepared by the immunoSEQ multiplex PCR assay. TCRdb holds this immuneACCESS table with in-frame rearrangements only. Some clones are missing; in checked studies, unresolved V genes explain under half, and the rest has no known cause. The sample table holds 120,000 or so clones, of which over 75% were seen once. The ten most abundant clones make up 5% to 7.5% of the sample. Sequencing input: peripheral blood. These receptors all come from a man at least 80 years old with active or convalescent COVID-19.

This clone showed up just once. An end of the junction does not agree with germline; a read error may underlie this. This chain joins TRBV6-5 and TRBJ2-4, with 14 bases that match TRBD2. Germline assignment: CDR1 MNHEY and CDR2 SVGAGI. The length of the CDR3 is 15 residues. The CDR3 DNA reads as TGTGCCAGCAGTTCCACGCGACTAGCGGGAGGGCCGAGGCACTTC. It specifies CASSSTRLAGGPRHF.

The chain uses TRBV10-3 and TRBJ2-1; TRBD2 agrees at 14 bases. Germline CDR1 reads ENHRY; CDR2 reads SYGVKD. This CDR3 is 14 amino acids long. V was pared by 11 bases and J by 9 bases, with 9 bases of the junction left unmatched. As DNA, the CDR3 is TGTGCCGCGGGGACTAGCGGGAGTTTTAGTGAGCAGTTCTTC. Translating gives CAAGTSGSFSEQFF.

The V gene is TRBV30, the J gene TRBJ1-3; D remains ambiguous. Germline V lookup: CDR1 GTSNPN, CDR2 SVGIG (reference sequence). Trimming removed 0 bases at V and 1 base at J, with 10 bases between. The CDR3 spans 15 residues. As DNA, the CDR3 is TGTGCCTGGAGTGTACGGGTGGGTTCTGGAAACACCATATATTTT. It specifies CAWSVRVGSGNTIYF. Full variable domain (rest looked up from reference TRBV30 and TRBJ1-3): SQTIHQWPATLVQPVGSPLSLECTVEGTSNPNLYWYRQAAGRGLQLLFYSVGIGQISSEVPQNLSASRPQDRQFILSSKKLLLSDSGFYLCAWSVRVGSGNTIYFGEGSWLTVV.

The chain is built from TRBV19 and TRBJ2-2; 9 positions match TRBD1. Germline V lookup: CDR1 LNHDA, CDR2 SQIVND (reference sequence). CDR3 length: 14 amino acids. V was pared by 9 bases and J by 3 bases, with 5 bases of the junction left unmatched. The CDR3 region has the DNA TGTGCCAGCGTAACAGGGGGCCACACCGGGGAGCTGTTTTTT. Encoded protein: CASVTGGHTGELFF.

The chain has TRBV6-5 and TRBJ1-1, with 7 nucleotides matching TRBD1. This CDR3 spans 14 amino acids. Germline V gene data show CDR1 as MNHEY and CDR2 as SVGAGI. Losses at the gene ends were 0 bases for V and 4 bases for J; bases not matched to a gene: 2. CDR3 region: CASSYSAGGTEAFF. CDR3 DNA: TGTGCCAGCAGTTACTCGGCAGGGGGCACTGAAGCTTTCTTT.

This clone was seen only once. The CDR3 region is CASSQSSYGYTF. The CDR3, as DNA: TGTGCCAGCAGCCAATCGAGCTATGGCTACACCTTC. The rearrangement links TRBV16 to TRBJ1-2; no clear D gene. V lost 0 bases and J 4 bases, leaving 3 bases between the germline ends. In germline, CDR1 is KGHSY, CDR2 FQNENV. The CDR3 runs 12 residues.

The genes are TRBV5-1 and TRBJ2-3; tentatively, D is TRBD1 (5 bases). The CDR3 loop spans 16 amino acids. The V end lost 0 bases, the J end lost 1 base, and 12 bases lay between the germline ends. The germline V gene encodes CDR1 SGHRS and CDR2 YFSETQ. DNA of the CDR3: TGCGCCAGCAGCTTGGAGGCAGGGTTGCGCACAGATACGCAGTATTTT. Protein product: CASSLEAGLRTDTQYF.

This clone came up a few times. The chain uses TRBV27 and TRBJ1-5; 7 nucleotides align to TRBD1. The V segment lost 3 bases and the J segment 4 bases; nucleotides outside the gene matches: 3. The CDR3 sequence is 14 residues long. In germline, CDR1 is MNHEY, CDR2 SMNVEV (reference sequence). CDR3 in amino acids: CASSFRQGNQPQHF. CDR3 nucleotide sequence: TGTGCCAGCAGTTTCCGACAGGGAAATCAGCCCCAGCATTTT.

The V gene is TRBV9, the J gene TRBJ2-3; 9 positions agree with TRBD2. In germline, CDR1 is SGDLS, CDR2 YYNGEE. V lost 0 bases to trimming and J lost 4 bases; unmatched junction nucleotides: 6. This CDR3 contains 16 residues. The CDR3 DNA reads TGTGCCAGCAGCGTAGAGGGCGGGAGGGCGCCAGATACGCAGTATTTT. Translated, it gives CASSVEGGRAPDTQYF. The entire variable domain, with the rest obtained from reference TRBV9 and TRBJ2-3, is as follows: DSGVTQTPKHLITATGQRVTLRCSPRSGDLSVYWYQQSLDQGLQFLIQYYNGEERAKGNILERFSAQQFPDLHSELNLSSLELGDSALYFCASSVEGGRAPDTQYFGPGTRLTVL.

V gene TRBV7-2 combines with J gene TRBJ1-2; TRBD1 matches at 7 bases. The CDR3 covers 15 residues. Germline loops: CDR1 SGHTA, CDR2 FQGNSA. The V and J ends lost 0 bases and 8 bases, in that order; junction bases with no gene match: 9. The CDR3 protein is CASSLARQAGGGYTF. CDR3 sequence (DNA): TGTGCCAGCAGCTTAGCGCGGCAGGCAGGGGGGGGCTACACCTTC.

This clone was counted between two and nine times. The chain links TRBV19 to TRBJ1-4; TRBD1 might be the D (5 bases). The germline V gene encodes CDR1 LNHDA and CDR2 SQIVND (reference sequence). V was shortened by 7 bases and J by 0 bases, with 12 bases between the two germline ends. CDR3 length equals 15 residues. DNA for the CDR3: TGTGCCAGTATTTGGGCCAGGGCAACTAATGAAAAACTGTTTTTT. Translating gives CASIWARATNEKLFF. The full variable domain, completed using reference TRBV19 and TRBJ1-4, is DGGITQSPKYLFRKEGQNVTLSCEQNLNHDAMYWYRQDPGQGLRLIYYSQIVNDFQKGDIAEGYSVSREKKESFPLTVTSAQKNPTAFYLCASIWARATNEKLFFGSGTQLSVL.

The rearrangement links TRBV27 to TRBJ1-6; tentatively, D is TRBD1 (5 bases). V gave up 5 bases and J gave up 1 base, with 12 bases separating them. Germline V gives CDR1 MNHEY, CDR2 SMNVEV (reference sequence). This CDR3 region has 16 residues. This CDR3 reads CASSTMQGSYNSPLHF. The CDR3 region has the DNA TGTGCCAGCAGTACAATGCAGGGATCCTATAATTCACCCCTCCACTTT.

This chain joins TRBV6-4 and TRBJ2-3; 10 bases agree with TRBD1. The CDR3 consists of 15 residues. The germline CDR1 and CDR2 sequences are MRHNA and SNTAGT. The junction had 9 bases not matched to a gene; V was cut back by 6 bases and J by 6 bases. The CDR3 spells CASRAGTGDSDTQYF. CDR3 coding DNA: TGTGCCAGCAGAGCCGGGACAGGGGATTCGGATACGCAGTATTTT.

The gene calls are TRBV5-6 and TRBJ1-2, with D unresolved. The V gene's germline CDR1 is SGHDT and CDR2 YYEEEE. Trimming took off 0 bases at V and 7 bases at J, with 10 bases between the two ends. The CDR3 is 13 amino acids. CDR3 in DNA: TGTGCCAGCAGCTTGGCCGGAGGAGCTGGCTACACCTTC. The encoded protein is CASSLAGGAGYTF. Filled out from reference TRBV5-6 and TRBJ1-2, the complete variable domain reads DAGVTQSPTHLIKTRGQQVTLRCSPKSGHDTVSWYQQALGQGPQFIFQYYEEEERQRGNFPDRFSGHQFPNYSSELNVNALLLGDSALYLCASSLAGGAGYTFGSGTRLTVV.

This chain connects TRBV19 to TRBJ1-5, with 7 bases that match TRBD1. In germline, CDR1 is LNHDA, CDR2 SQIVND (reference sequence). The CDR3 covers 13 residues. V gave up 5 bases and J gave up 7 bases; unmatched junction bases: 5. The CDR3: CASSPDREQPQHF. DNA of the CDR3: TGTGCCAGTAGTCCAGACAGGGAGCAGCCCCAGCATTTT.

The rearrangement joins TRBV19 to TRBJ2-2; possibly TRBD2 for D (6 bases). Germline lookup yields CDR1 LNHDA and CDR2 SQIVND (reference sequence). The CDR3 runs to 14 residues. Trimming removed 3 bases at V and 4 bases at J, with 9 bases between. The CDR3 DNA follows: TGTGCCAGTAGTATTGGGGGGAGCACCGGGGAGCTGTTTTTT. Protein: CASSIGGSTGELFF.

This chain joins TRBV5-5 and TRBJ2-5, with a tentative D call TRBD1 (6 bases). The germline gives CDR1 SGHKS, CDR2 YYEKEE (reference sequence). Trimming pared 2 bases from V and 5 bases from J, leaving 13 bases between. CDR3 length: 14 residues. The CDR3 loop reads CASSLLQGTETQYF. The CDR3 coding sequence is TGTGCCAGCAGCTTACTCCAGGGGACGGAGACCCAGTACTTC.

In DNA form, the CDR3 reads TGTGCCAGCAGTTTGCGCGGGGCGGGGACTAACTATGGCTACACCTTC. Protein: CASSLRGAGTNYGYTF. This chain joins TRBV28 and TRBJ1-2; a possible D gene is TRBD1 (5 bases). Deletions cut 3 bases from V and 0 bases from J, with 14 bases between. CDR1 MDHEN and CDR2 SYDVKM come from the germline V gene. The CDR3 totals 16 residues.

The rearrangement uses TRBV19 and TRBJ1-2, with 8 positions matching TRBD1. Losses at the gene ends were 7 bases for V and 7 bases for J; bases not matched to a gene: 11. The CDR3 loop spans 14 amino acids. Germline CDR1 is LNHDA and CDR2 is SQIVND (reference sequence). CDR3 loop: CASISDRVIGGYTF. CDR3 DNA sequence: TGTGCCAGTATCTCGGACAGGGTTATAGGTGGCTACACCTTC.

The gene calls are TRBV19 and TRBJ1-2; 7 bases match TRBD1. Germline assignment: CDR1 LNHDA and CDR2 SQIVND (reference sequence). This CDR3 is 16 amino acids long. After removal of 7 bases from V and 4 bases from J, the junction contained 15 bases not matched to a gene. CDR3 in amino acids: CASNPVLGRTGYGYTF. The CDR3 DNA is TGTGCCAGTAACCCGGTCTTGGGCAGGACAGGCTATGGCTACACCTTC.

The chain recombines TRBV7-9 with TRBJ1-2; D gene unclear. The CDR3 is 15 amino acids. V lost 1 base, J lost 4 bases, and 13 bases lay in between. Germline CDR1 is SEHNR and CDR2 is FQNEAQ (reference sequence). CDR3 in amino acids: CASSLGAGGIYGYTF. The CDR3 nucleotides are TGTGCCAGCAGCTTAGGAGCGGGAGGGATCTATGGCTACACCTTC.

This chain joins TRBV6-5 and TRBJ2-3; 8 bases align to TRBD2. The J segment lost 5 bases and the V segment lost 2 bases, leaving 6 bases of the junction unmatched. From germline, CDR1 is MNHEY and CDR2 SVGAGI. The CDR3 extends over 15 amino acids. The chain's CDR3 is CASSYEVAGRDTQYF. The CDR3 DNA reads TGTGCCAGCAGTTACGAGGTAGCGGGAAGAGATACGCAGTATTTT.

V is TRBV9 and J is TRBJ2-1, with 7 positions matching TRBD2. CDR3 size: 15 residues. The trim removed 2 bases at V and 6 bases at J, leaving 8 bases unmatched. Germline CDR1 reads SGDLS; CDR2 reads YYNGEE. The CDR3 is CASSVGGNWVNEQFF. The CDR3 coding sequence is TGTGCCAGCAGCGTGGGAGGGAATTGGGTCAATGAGCAGTTCTTC.

This chain connects TRBV5-7 to TRBJ1-5, with D hard to call. TRBV5-7 is recorded as an ORF, its role being uncertain. Trimming stripped 2 bases from V and 2 bases from J, with 11 bases between. CDR3 size: 15 residues. The CDR3 nucleotides read TGTGCCAGCAGCTTAAGGAGGGTTGGCAATCAGCCCCAGCATTTT. Translation: CASSLRRVGNQPQHF.

This clone was seen a single time. The chain links TRBV28 to TRBJ1-2, with D possibly being TRBD1 (6 bases). This CDR3 has 13 residues. V was cut by 7 bases and J by 6 bases, with 15 bases left in between. Germline V CDR1 and CDR2: MDHEN, SYDVKM. In DNA form, the CDR3 reads TGTGCCAGCATTAGGTTACAGGGCCATGGCTACACCTTC. This gives the protein CASIRLQGHGYTF.

This clone has just a few counts. The V and J genes are TRBV14 and TRBJ1-2; the D is unclear. Germline loops: CDR1 SGHDN, CDR2 FVKESK. The CDR3 covers 12 residues. Trimming cost V 1 base and J 8 bases, with 8 bases left between them. CDR3 in amino acids: CASSQGAGGYTF. The CDR3 DNA reads as TGTGCCAGCAGCCAAGGGGCGGGCGGCTACACCTTC.

The chain combines TRBV20-1 with TRBJ2-7, with TRBD2 identical over 11 bases. The CDR3 runs 14 residues. The germline V gene encodes CDR1 DFQATT and CDR2 SNEGSKA (reference sequence). Losses at the gene ends were 6 bases for V and 3 bases for J; bases not matched to a gene: 7. CDR3 coding DNA: TGCAGTGCCAGTACTAGCGGGGGCGGCTACGAGCAGTACTTC. The encoded protein is CSASTSGGGYEQYF.